These T cell receptor beta chains were read from a single sample in a study of cytomegalovirus exposure and HLA in healthy donors. Generated by immunoSEQ multiplex PCR, the TCRdb table keeps only in-frame clones and is missing some. The sample includes 150,000 to 200,000 clones, roughly 82% of them seen just once. The sequencing input was PBMCs. These receptors were collected from a man aged 18 to 35 in good health and CMV-seropositive. The CDR3 runs from the conserved cysteine through the conserved F or W. Each record gives: V gene, clone size, D gene, J gene, CDR3 protein, CDR3 DNA. A D gene is named only where the DNA matches it firmly. Clone size is not always given. Where it is, it says once, few, many or a class for expanded clones.

v_gene: TRBV27; abundance: NA; d_gene: TRBD1; j_gene: TRBJ1-2; CDR3aa: CASKTGTGGFGGYTF; CDR3nt: TGTGCCAGCAAAACTGGGACAGGGGGTTTTGGTGGCTACACCTTC
v_gene: TRBV7-8; abundance: NA; d_gene: TRBD2; j_gene: TRBJ2-5; CDR3aa: CAGGGEGQETQYF; CDR3nt: TGTGCCGGCGGGGGGGAGGGCCAAGAGACCCAGTACTTC
v_gene: TRBV6-1; abundance: NA; d_gene: NA; j_gene: TRBJ1-2; CDR3aa: CASSALTGLSPPNYGYTF; CDR3nt: TGTGCCAGCAGTGCCCTAACAGGCCTTTCTCCCCCTAACTATGGCTACACCTTC
v_gene: TRBV2; abundance: NA; d_gene: TRBD2; j_gene: TRBJ2-1; CDR3aa: CASSEISGSSYNEQFF; CDR3nt: TGTGCCAGCAGTGAGATTAGCGGGAGCTCCTACAATGAGCAGTTCTTC
v_gene: TRBV5-6; abundance: NA; d_gene: TRBD1; j_gene: TRBJ1-5; CDR3aa: CASSLTGARNQPQHF; CDR3nt: TGTGCCAGCAGCTTGACAGGGGCCCGCAATCAGCCCCAGCATTTT
v_gene: TRBV29-1; abundance: NA; d_gene: TRBD2; j_gene: TRBJ2-1; CDR3aa: CSVVPSGRYNEQFF; CDR3nt: TGCAGCGTTGTCCCTAGCGGGAGGTACAATGAGCAGTTCTTC
v_gene: TRBV10-3; abundance: NA; d_gene: TRBD2; j_gene: TRBJ2-7; CDR3aa: CASGLAGGHEQYF; CDR3nt: TGTGCCAGCGGACTAGCGGGAGGGCACGAGCAGTACTTC
v_gene: TRBV29-1; abundance: NA; d_gene: TRBD1; j_gene: TRBJ2-3; CDR3aa: CSDPSGQGAKDTQYF; CDR3nt: TGCAGCGACCCCTCGGGACAGGGGGCGAAAGATACGCAGTATTTT
v_gene: TRBV11-2; abundance: few; d_gene: NA; j_gene: TRBJ1-4; CDR3aa: CASSLAGGEKLFF; CDR3nt: TGTGCCAGCAGCTTAGCGGGAGGTGAAAAACTGTTTTTT
v_gene: TRBV28; abundance: NA; d_gene: NA; j_gene: TRBJ1-5; CDR3aa: CASSPQQAVSNQPQHF; CDR3nt: TGTGCCAGCAGTCCCCAACAGGCTGTTAGCAATCAGCCCCAGCATTTT
v_gene: TRBV7-9; abundance: NA; d_gene: TRBD1; j_gene: TRBJ1-2; CDR3aa: CASSDGTGSLGYTF; CDR3nt: TGTGCCAGCAGCGACGGGACAGGTTCCCTCGGCTACACCTTC
v_gene: TRBV15; abundance: NA; d_gene: NA; j_gene: TRBJ2-7; CDR3aa: CATSREIAETYEQYF; CDR3nt: TGTGCCACCAGCAGAGAAATAGCGGAGACCTACGAGCAGTACTTC
v_gene: TRBV9; abundance: NA; d_gene: TRBD2; j_gene: TRBJ2-1; CDR3aa: CASSGGLAGGIEQFF; CDR3nt: TGTGCCAGCAGCGGCGGACTAGCGGGAGGTATTGAGCAGTTCTTC
v_gene: TRBV28; abundance: NA; d_gene: TRBD2; j_gene: TRBJ2-7; CDR3aa: CASSFPLGTINSYEQYF; CDR3nt: TGTGCCAGCAGTTTCCCCTTGGGGACTATCAACTCCTACGAGCAGTACTTC
v_gene: TRBV5-5; abundance: NA; d_gene: NA; j_gene: TRBJ1-2; CDR3aa: CASSLGVGANYGYTF; CDR3nt: TGTGCCAGCAGCTTGGGAGTGGGAGCTAACTATGGCTACACCTTC
v_gene: TRBV6-6; abundance: NA; d_gene: NA; j_gene: TRBJ2-3; CDR3aa: CASTGTDTQYF; CDR3nt: TGTGCCAGCACCGGGACAGATACGCAGTATTTT
v_gene: TRBV28; abundance: NA; d_gene: TRBD1; j_gene: TRBJ2-7; CDR3aa: CASTPPQGAYEQYF; CDR3nt: TGTGCCAGCACCCCCCCTCAGGGGGCATATGAGCAGTACTTC
v_gene: TRBV5-4; abundance: few; d_gene: NA; j_gene: TRBJ1-1; CDR3aa: CASSPGTMNTEAFF; CDR3nt: TGTGCCAGCAGCCCGGGTACCATGAACACTGAAGCTTTCTTT
v_gene: TRBV5-4; abundance: NA; d_gene: TRBD2; j_gene: TRBJ2-5; CDR3aa: CASSLRGAGTGWETQYF; CDR3nt: TGTGCCAGCAGCCTTCGGGGAGCGGGAACCGGGTGGGAGACCCAGTACTTC
v_gene: TRBV21-1; abundance: NA; d_gene: NA; j_gene: TRBJ2-3; CDR3aa: CASMRGGGRGTDTQYF; CDR3nt: TGTGCCAGCATGCGCGGAGGAGGGAGAGGCACAGATACGCAGTATTTT
v_gene: TRBV9; abundance: NA; d_gene: NA; j_gene: TRBJ2-7; CDR3aa: CASSSPPHYPNQYEQYF; CDR3nt: TGTGCCAGCAGCTCCCCCCCTCACTACCCTAACCAGTACGAGCAGTACTTC
v_gene: TRBV30; abundance: few; d_gene: NA; j_gene: TRBJ1-5; CDR3aa: CAWSVSGGNQPQHF; CDR3nt: TGTGCCTGGAGTGTTTCAGGTGGCAATCAGCCCCAGCATTTT
v_gene: TRBV4-3; abundance: NA; d_gene: NA; j_gene: TRBJ2-7; CDR3aa: CASSQTPSSSYEQYF; CDR3nt: TGCGCCAGCAGCCAAACCCCGTCGTCTAGCTACGAGCAGTACTTC
v_gene: TRBV7-9; abundance: NA; d_gene: TRBD1; j_gene: TRBJ2-7; CDR3aa: CASTGQGSYEQYF; CDR3nt: TGTGCCAGCACGGGACAGGGATCCTACGAGCAGTACTTC
v_gene: TRBV14; abundance: NA; d_gene: TRBD1; j_gene: TRBJ1-4; CDR3aa: CASSKDRGLYEKLFF; CDR3nt: TGTGCCAGCAGCAAAGACAGGGGGCTCTATGAAAAACTGTTTTTT
v_gene: TRBV29-1; abundance: NA; d_gene: NA; j_gene: TRBJ2-1; CDR3aa: CSADPTGTIIF; CDR3nt: TGCAGCGCAGACCCGACGGGAACGATAATCTTC